This entry describes one T cell receptor beta chain. This entry comes from a study of blood T cell repertoires in COVID-19. Original processing notes: Reference gene primer amplification gave estimated nucleated cell counts. Here immunoSEQ multiplex PCR was the method, and the copy in TCRdb shows in-frame clones only, minus some. The V and J calls and clone size were taken over from that table, and D and trimming were inferred from the DNA. The profile covers about 320,000 clones, with 75% to 90% appearing a single time and 5.2% taken by the ten largest. Those enrolled, adults aged roughly 18 to 95 years, came from fewer than 25 US areas. The recovered donors of Cohort 3 showed two negative PCRs, clearance, or symptom resolution. Germline V lookup: CDR1 KGHSH, CDR2 LQKENI. J gave up 3 bases and V 0 bases, and 5 bases lay outside the gene matches. This CDR3 spans 17 amino acids.

The sequence came from a man in his sixties who had recovered from COVID-19. The sequenced sample was PBMCs or T cells enriched from blood (not recorded which). The chain employs TRBV18 and TRBJ1-3; 10 bases align to TRBD1. CDR3 protein: CASSPPSGQGVGNTIYF. CDR3 sequence (DNA): TGTGCCAGCTCACCACCCTCAGGACAGGGGGTTGGAAACACCATATATTTT.